One sample yielded the 32 T cell receptor beta chains listed below, sequenced in a study of vaccination effects on CD4 cells after COVID-19. ViraFEST expansion of antigen-specific CD4+ T cells with viral peptide pools preceded sequencing. Subsequent to approximately 11 days of culture, CD4+ T cells were isolated. The vaccine recipients had no prior SARS-CoV-2 infection, with negative nucleocapsid antibodies. The data were produced by immunoSEQ multiplex PCR, yet TCRdb's version contains in-frame clones alone and is incomplete. The sample carries 65,000 to 85,000 clones, 75% to 90% recorded once. These receptors lack a known antigen. The sample was CD4+ T cells from PBMCs cultured with SARS-CoV-2 spike peptides, taken before COVID-19 vaccination. The receptor source for this set is a human donor who received a COVID-19 vaccine.

The chain couples TRBV6-5 to TRBJ1-2, with D possibly matching TRBD1 (5 bases). Trimming removed 6 bases from V and 4 bases from J, with 15 bases in between. CDR1 is MNHEY and CDR2 is SVGAGI in the germline V gene. This CDR3 contains 14 residues. DNA of the CDR3: TGTGCCAGCAGCCGAATGTGGGACGGCTATGGCTACACCTTC. As protein: CASSRMWDGYGYTF.

The V gene is TRBV7-6, the J gene TRBJ1-1; 9 bases agree with TRBD1. The ends lost 5 bases at V and 5 bases at J; junction bases unmatched: 9. In germline, CDR1 is SGHVS, CDR2 FNYEAQ. CDR3 length equals 15 residues. The CDR3 loop is CASSRGTGSVTEAFF. The CDR3 bases are TGTGCCAGCAGCCGAGGGACAGGGAGCGTGACTGAAGCTTTCTTT.

The rearrangement uses TRBV18 and TRBJ2-2, with D perhaps given as TRBD1 or TRBD2 (5 bases each). The V and J ends lost 3 bases and 4 bases respectively, with 21 bases between them. Germline CDR1 and CDR2: KGHSH and LQKENI. CDR3 length equals 18 residues. The CDR3 protein is CASSPRGSGPRLTGELFF. The CDR3 region has the DNA TGTGCCAGCTCACCCCGCGGGTCAGGGCCCCGTCTCACCGGGGAGCTGTTTTTT.

This clone was counted a few times. The gene calls are TRBV18 and TRBJ2-2; 7 positions match TRBD1. CDR1 is KGHSH, CDR2 LQKENI, per germline. The length of the CDR3 is 16 residues. After removal of 1 base from V and 7 bases from J, the junction contained 9 bases not matched to a gene. The CDR3 loop reads CASSPQGANFSGELFF. The CDR3 bases are TGTGCCAGCTCACCACAGGGGGCGAATTTTAGCGGGGAGCTGTTTTTT.

V and J are TRBV21-1 and TRBJ1-1. TRBV21-1 is a recognized pseudogene. This CDR3 region has 15 residues. The CDR3 region is CASSNMVTVNTEAFF. DNA for the CDR3: TGTGCCAGCAGCAATATGGTTACGGTTAACACTGAAGCTTTCTTT.

V usage is TRBV5-1 and J usage is TRBJ2-5, with D perhaps matching TRBD2 (5 bases). Germline loops: CDR1 SGHRS, CDR2 YFSETQ. Deletions cut 2 bases from V and 5 bases from J, with 13 bases between. This CDR3 spans 14 amino acids. The CDR3 sequence is CASSFGVSGETQYF. For the CDR3, the DNA is TGCGCCAGCAGCTTCGGGGTCTCCGGGGAGACCCAGTACTTC. The variable domain in full, completed from reference TRBV5-1 and TRBJ2-5, reads KAGVTQTPRYLIKTRGQQVTLSCSPISGHRSVSWYQQTPGQGLQFLFEYFSETQRNKGNFPGRFSGRQFSNSRSEMNVSTLELGDSALYLCASSFGVSGETQYFGPGTRLLVL.

A note on this clone: This CDR3 is also generated by other DNA sequences in the sample. The chain couples TRBV28 to TRBJ2-7, with D perhaps given as TRBD1 or TRBD2 (5 bases each). This CDR3 has 13 amino acids. V lost 5 bases and J lost 3, with 11 bases in between. The germline V gene has CDR1 MDHEN and CDR2 SYDVKM. The CDR3 DNA reads as TGTGCCAGCAGTCTTGGGACCGGCTACGAGCAGTACGTC. This encodes CASSLGTGYEQYV.

The chain links TRBV2 to TRBJ2-3; 9 bases map to TRBD1. The ends lost 6 bases at V and 3 bases at J; junction bases unmatched: 7. The CDR3 has 15 amino acids. Germline V CDR1 and CDR2: SNHLY, FYNNEI. CDR3 amino acids: CASSRQGGATDTQYF. DNA for the CDR3: TGTGCCAGCAGCAGACAGGGGGGGGCTACAGATACGCAGTATTTT.

The chain recombines TRBV30 with TRBJ1-1; D perhaps matches TRBD1 (6 bases). This CDR3 comprises 14 residues. Germline CDR1 and CDR2: GTSNPN and SVGIG (reference sequence). The V end lost 3 bases, the J end lost 6 bases, and 17 bases lay between the germline ends. CDR3: CAWSGGGPRAEAFF. The CDR3 DNA is TGTGCCTGGAGCGGCGGGGGGCCCAGGGCTGAAGCTTTCTTT.

This chain uses TRBV6-2 or TRBV6-3 with TRBJ2-1; 11 bases match TRBD2. Looked up from germline, CDR1 is MNHEY and CDR2 is SVGEGT. The CDR3 is 16 residues long. V gave up 2 bases and J gave up 10 bases; unmatched junction bases: 10. The CDR3 DNA is TGTGCCAGCAGTTACAGGTTAGCGGGGGGGCGTCGGGAGCAGTTCTTC. This sequence encodes CASSYRLAGGRREQFF.

The gene calls are TRBV27 and TRBJ1-6; D gene ambiguous. Per the germline V gene, CDR1 is MNHEY and CDR2 is SMNVEV (reference sequence). The CDR3 totals 15 residues. V gave up 5 bases and J gave up 4 bases, with 12 bases separating them. The CDR3 bases are TGTGCCAGCAGTCCGAAGAACGGTTATAATTCACCCCTCCACTTT. Its protein product is CASSPKNGYNSPLHF.

This chain connects TRBV9 to TRBJ2-5; TRBD2 agrees at 15 bases. The CDR3 has 17 amino acids. J lost 1 base, V lost 4 bases, and 5 bases had no gene match. The germline V gene has CDR1 SGDLS and CDR2 YYNGEE. The CDR3 DNA follows: TGTGCCAGCAGCCCTGGGACTAGCGGGGGGCTCCAAGAGACCCAGTACTTC. Protein: CASSPGTSGGLQETQYF.

The V gene is TRBV18, the J gene TRBJ1-6, with D perhaps TRBD1 (5 bases). CDR1 is KGHSH, CDR2 LQKENI, per germline. There are 16 residues in the CDR3. The V gene lost 3 bases and the J gene lost 6 bases, with 15 bases spanning the gap. CDR3 coding DNA: TGTGCCAGCTCACCGGCCGAGGGGAAGGGTAATTCACCCCTCCACTTT. It is translated as CASSPAEGKGNSPLHF.

V usage is TRBV2 and J usage is TRBJ2-3; D is unresolved. The CDR3 runs 12 residues. V was trimmed by 4 bases and J by 4 bases, leaving 6 bases between them. Germline CDR1 SNHLY, CDR2 FYNNEI. The CDR3 region is CASSAQSDTQYF. CDR3 coding DNA: TGTGCCAGCAGTGCGCAGTCAGATACGCAGTATTTT.

A remark on this clone: This sample includes further DNA sequences coding for the same CDR3. The CDR3 bases are TGTGCCAGCAGCCTAAGGACTAGCGGGGGGGATACGCAGTATTTT. This translates into CASSLRTSGGDTQYF. V gene TRBV7-2 combines with J gene TRBJ2-3; TRBD2 aligns across 14 bases. Trimming at V came to 5 bases and at J to 6 bases, leaving 4 bases not matched to a gene. Germline CDR1 is SGHTA and CDR2 is FQGNSA. This CDR3 contains 15 residues.

CDR3 region: CASSQDWGLRTDTQYF. In DNA form, the CDR3 reads TGTGCCAGCAGCCAAGATTGGGGCCTCCGCACAGATACGCAGTATTTT. The V and J genes are TRBV4-2 and TRBJ2-3; D perhaps matches TRBD1 (5 bases). The CDR3 is made up of 16 amino acids. The V end was cut by 0 bases, the J end by 1 base, with 11 bases between. Per germline, CDR1 LGHNA and CDR2 YNFKEQ.

This chain joins TRBV2 and TRBJ1-5; 7 nucleotides agree with TRBD1. The CDR3 runs 15 residues. Trimming cost V 4 bases and J 7 bases; bases outside gene matches: 10. CDR1 and CDR2 from the germline V gene are SNHLY and FYNNEI. The CDR3 sequence is CASSVGGGAGQPQHF. For the CDR3, the DNA is TGTGCCAGCAGTGTGGGAGGGGGCGCAGGACAGCCCCAGCATTTT.

This clone was seen a handful of times. The chain carries TRBV5-4 and TRBJ2-2, with 7 bases aligning to TRBD1. This CDR3 spans 15 amino acids. The V segment lost 5 bases and the J segment 5 bases; nucleotides outside the gene matches: 9. CDR1 and CDR2 from the germline V gene are SGHNT and YYREEE (reference sequence). CDR3 bases: TGTGCCAGCAGTTACGACAGGGTGGGGACCGGGGAGCTGTTTTTT. It is translated as CASSYDRVGTGELFF.

This clone was seen a single time. The chain is built from TRBV6-5 and TRBJ1-2; 7 nucleotides match TRBD1. V gave up 4 bases and J gave up 8 bases; unmatched junction bases: 13. This CDR3 is 15 amino acids long. Per germline, CDR1 MNHEY and CDR2 SVGAGI. CDR3 coding DNA: TGTGCCAGCAGTTCAGCCGGGACAGCCTCCTTCGGCTACACCTTC. Encoded protein: CASSSAGTASFGYTF.

The chain combines TRBV19 with TRBJ1-5, with D possibly matching TRBD1 (6 bases). This CDR3 has 16 residues. The germline CDR1 and CDR2 sequences are LNHDA and SQIVND (reference sequence). Between the trimmed V and J ends, which lost 6 bases and 5 bases, there was a span of 20 bases. The CDR3 DNA follows: TGTGCCAGTAGAAGACTTAATGACAGGCGGGATCAGCCCCAGCATTTT. This sequence encodes CASRRLNDRRDQPQHF.

This clone was seen a handful of times. CDR3 loop: CASPVPEGNEKLFF. CDR3 DNA sequence: TGTGCCAGCCCCGTCCCGGAGGGGAATGAAAAACTGTTTTTT. The chain has TRBV9 and TRBJ1-4; maybe TRBD1 (5 bases). This CDR3 is 14 amino acids long. The germline V gene has CDR1 SGDLS and CDR2 YYNGEE. The germline V and J ends were trimmed by 7 bases and 5 bases, with 15 bases remaining between them.

The rearrangement links TRBV19 to TRBJ1-6; possibly TRBD1 for D (5 bases). The V gene's germline CDR1 is LNHDA and CDR2 SQIVND (reference sequence). The CDR3 length is 14 residues. V lost 4 bases and J lost 7, with 11 bases in between. CDR3 protein: CASSNDRGNSPLHF. In DNA form, the CDR3 reads TGTGCCAGTAGTAACGATCGGGGGAATTCACCCCTCCACTTT.

This clone was observed a single time. The rearrangement links TRBV10-3 to TRBJ2-1; 7 nucleotides agree with TRBD1. Trimming cost V 6 bases and J 9 bases; bases outside gene matches: 14. The CDR3 extends over 15 amino acids. The V gene's germline CDR1 is ENHRY and CDR2 SYGVKD. The CDR3 protein is CAIREQSDPGGEQFF. CDR3 DNA sequence: TGTGCCATCAGGGAGCAGTCGGACCCAGGGGGTGAGCAGTTCTTC.

The CDR3 DNA sequence: TGTGCCATCAGTCCTGGGACCAGGAACAATGAGCAGTTCTTC. Amino acid sequence: CAISPGTRNNEQFF. The chain uses TRBV10-3 and TRBJ2-1; D is tentatively TRBD1 or TRBD2 (5 bases each). The CDR3 totals 14 residues. Germline values: CDR1 ENHRY, CDR2 SYGVKD. Trimming left V 5 bases short and J 5 bases short, with 13 bases between.

The chain has TRBV5-1 and TRBJ1-1; D gene ambiguous. Germline V gives CDR1 SGHRS, CDR2 YFSETQ. With 0 bases removed from V and 1 base from J, the gap between germline ends came to 10 bases. CDR3 length equals 15 residues. Here the CDR3 DNA reads TGCGCCAGCAGCTTGGTTGCCGGATCGAACACTGAAGCTTTCTTT. Translating it yields CASSLVAGSNTEAFF.

This chain links TRBV5-1 with TRBJ1-2, with a weak D call TRBD1 (5 bases). Trimming removed 1 base from V and 3 bases from J, with 7 bases in between. Germline loops: CDR1 SGHRS, CDR2 YFSETQ. CDR3 length: 13 amino acids. CDR3 nucleotide sequence: TGCGCCAGCAGCTTGTCACAGGACTATGGCTACACCTTC. Amino acids: CASSLSQDYGYTF. The full variable domain, in which reference TRBV5-1 and TRBJ1-2 provide the parts outside the CDR3, is KAGVTQTPRYLIKTRGQQVTLSCSPISGHRSVSWYQQTPGQGLQFLFEYFSETQRNKGNFPGRFSGRQFSNSRSEMNVSTLELGDSALYLCASSLSQDYGYTFGSGTRLTVV.

The chain recombines TRBV6-2 or TRBV6-3 with TRBJ2-1, with D uncertain. Trimming stripped 0 bases from V and 8 bases from J, with 14 bases between. The CDR3 is 15 amino acids. In germline, CDR1 is MNHEY, CDR2 SVGEGT. The CDR3: CASSYSANRGDEQFF. Here the CDR3 DNA reads TGTGCCAGCAGTTACTCAGCGAATAGAGGCGATGAGCAGTTCTTC.

The V call is TRBV5-1, the J call TRBJ2-3; 7 bases fit TRBD1. The J segment lost 3 bases and the V segment lost 2 bases, leaving 6 bases of the junction unmatched. Germline V gives CDR1 SGHRS, CDR2 YFSETQ. There are 15 residues in the CDR3. The CDR3 DNA reads TGCGCCAGCAGCTTCTGGACAGGCTGGACAGATACGCAGTATTTT. Translation gives CASSFWTGWTDTQYF.

The rearrangement links TRBV3-1 (or the pseudogene TRBV3-2) to TRBJ1-4; D is undetermined. CDR3 size: 17 residues. From germline, CDR1 is LGHDT and CDR2 YNNKEL (reference sequence). With 1 base removed from V and 0 bases from J, the gap between germline ends came to 12 bases. The CDR3 bases are TGTGCCAGCAGCCAAGTCGGCAGGAGAGCAACTAATGAAAAACTGTTTTTT. It specifies CASSQVGRRATNEKLFF.

For the CDR3, the DNA is TGTGCCAGCAGCTCATTGGGGAGAGGGGTATTTACCCCAGTCATTCAGTACTTC. This gives the protein CASSSLGRGVFTPVIQYF. This chain connects TRBV7-2 to TRBJ2-4, with D perhaps matching TRBD1 or TRBD2 (5 bases each). Trimming removed 4 bases from V and 9 bases from J, with 28 bases in between. This CDR3 is built from 18 residues. Germline lookup yields CDR1 SGHTA and CDR2 FQGNSA. Full variable domain (outside the CDR3, taken from reference TRBV7-2 and TRBJ2-4): GAGVSQSPSNKVTEKGKDVELRCDPISGHTALYWYRQSLGQGLEFLIYFQGNSAPDKSGLPSDRFSAERTGGSVSTLTIQRTQQEDSAVYLCASSSLGRGVFTPVIQYFGAGTRLSVL.

V and J are TRBV5-1 and TRBJ2-2; D not certain. Trimming pared 4 bases from V and 4 bases from J, leaving 14 bases between. The CDR3 is made up of 15 amino acids. Germline V lookup: CDR1 SGHRS, CDR2 YFSETQ. This CDR3 reads CASSAPLQSTGELFF. The CDR3 DNA reads TGCGCCAGCAGCGCCCCCCTCCAGTCCACCGGGGAGCTGTTTTTT.

V usage is TRBV4-1 and J usage is TRBJ1-2; 11 nucleotides line up with TRBD1. Trimming cost V 0 bases and J 7 bases; bases outside gene matches: 4. From germline, CDR1 is MGHRA and CDR2 YSYEKL. This CDR3 is 15 amino acids long. This chain's CDR3 is CASSQEGQGARGYTF. The CDR3 DNA reads TGCGCCAGCAGCCAAGAAGGACAGGGGGCGCGTGGCTACACCTTC.